This note documents a single T cell receptor (beta chain) sequence. The clone's antigen remains unknown. There are no base qualities to consult, and no much larger clone falls within one base. The data are from a study of T cells in localized non-small cell lung cancer (dated by TCRdb to 2018 to 2021). Concerning the study at large: T cell repertoires of 200 to 250 early-stage NSCLC patients were analyzed, with tumors being compared against uninvolved tumor-adjacent lungs. The mean age of the NSCLC patients was less than 70 years, with approximately 130 men and approximately 100 women. All 240 or so NSCLC patients in the cohort were treatment-naive and had localized lung tumors that were resected. The paper as a whole reports these results and caveats: Uninvolved tumor-adjacent lung showed the highest T cell clonality, higher than tumor, which suggests more focused antigenic responses in the uninvolved tumor-adjacent lung. Because the study design was exploratory, TCR variables were selected using unadjusted p-values without false-discovery rate correction. Because multi-region tumor sequencing was not performed, intratumor heterogeneity could not be ruled out. Of the top 100 tumor clones, a median of roughly 53 were detected in paired uninvolved adjacent lung; approximately 28 were also among that lung's top 100. Higher blood T cell density associated with longer overall survival, while higher adjacent-lung clonality associated with shorter survival.

At diagnosis, tumor, uninvolved tumor-adjacent lung and peripheral blood were collected and then preserved as a mix of FFPE and fresh-frozen material. For TCR repertoire profiling, blood samples were analyzed in the form of peripheral blood mononuclear cells. The immunoSEQ Assay was used to sequence TCR beta CDR3 regions from DNA. As for the original processing: T cell density was computed as TCR beta template counts normalized to usable DNA estimated by amplifying housekeeping genes. Richness was estimated using the preseqR package, with extrapolation to 400,000 templates for PBMC samples and to 120,000 templates for tissue samples. Clonality was taken to be one minus Pielou's evenness. Differential abundance testing on productive amino-acid clonotypes, with a minimum total count of 5 and an alpha of 0.1, was used to identify tissue-enriched TCRs. The Jaccard Index and the Morisita Overlap Index were used to quantify repertoire overlap between compartments. GLIPH grouped TCR beta CDR3s together with public tetramer-defined viral CDR3s, and a viral motif had to include at least three viral sequences and show V-gene enrichment. This immuneACCESS table, as held by TCRdb, lists in-frame sequences with V and J called but not all clones. Of the missing ones, under half trace to an unresolved V gene in checked studies; the others have no known cause. The DNA gave D and trimming, while V, J and clone size come from that table. The sample has approximately 50,000 clones on record, 86% of them singletons. Of the sample, 2.5% falls within the top ten clones.

CDR1 is given as SQVTM and CDR2 as ANQGSEA, both from the germline V gene. V is pared back by 6 bases and J by 7 bases, with 10 bases lying between the germline termini. From its cysteine to its phenylalanine, the CDR3 spans 11 amino acids. Just CDR3 DNA is preserved here, 33 bases in frame from base 1. This material consisted of PBMCs, taken before any cancer treatment. The clonotype originates from a man aged 35 to 69 with stage II lung adenocarcinoma. The chain uses TRBV29-1 and TRBJ2-1, and perhaps TRBD2 as D gene, on 6 matching bases. Read as DNA, the sequence is TGCAGCGTGGGGGGAGCGAATGAGCAGTTCTTC. This sequence encodes CSVGGANEQFF.